The 32 T cell receptor beta chains listed next were all sequenced from one sample in a study of shared clonotypes between healthy human individuals. Terminally differentiated effector memory CD45RA+ cells were excluded from the naive CD8 cells, which were CD45RO-negative and positively selected for CCR7. Assay used: immunoSEQ multiplex PCR; TCRdb lists only in-frame clones, some missing. The table has 1.5 million to 2.5 million clones, less than 95% seen once. The sample comprised naive CD8+ T cells sorted from blood. These receptors all stem from a man aged 18 to 30 in good health.

The rearrangement joins TRBV28 to TRBJ2-7; TRBD1 aligns across 10 bases. This CDR3 is built from 17 residues. Germline V gives CDR1 MDHEN, CDR2 SYDVKM. V gave up 3 bases and J gave up 5 bases; unmatched junction bases: 13. The CDR3 region is CASSFRPNSGTGDEQYF. In nucleotides, the CDR3 is TGTGCCAGCAGTTTTCGGCCTAATTCCGGGACAGGGGACGAGCAGTACTTC. The whole variable domain, filled in from reference TRBV28 and TRBJ2-7, reads DVKVTQSSRYLVKRTGEKVFLECVQDMDHENMFWYRQDPGLGLRLIYFSYDVKMKEKGDIPEGYSVSREKKERFSLILESASTNQTSMYLCASSFRPNSGTGDEQYFGPGTRLTVT.

The chain carries TRBV9 and TRBJ1-4; 10 bases line up with TRBD1. The CDR3 extends over 14 amino acids. The germline V gene has CDR1 SGDLS and CDR2 YYNGEE. The junction had 3 bases not matched to a gene; V was cut back by 3 bases and J by 7 bases. For the CDR3, the DNA is TGTGCCAGCAGCGGACAGGGGGCAACTGAAAAACTGTTTTTT. Translation: CASSGQGATEKLFF.

The chain joins TRBV6-5 to TRBJ2-7, with TRBD1 matching 7 bases. There are 14 residues in the CDR3. Per the germline V gene, CDR1 is MNHEY and CDR2 is SVGAGI. The J segment lost 3 bases and the V segment lost 6 bases, leaving 8 bases of the junction unmatched. CDR3 loop: CASSSDRELYEQYF. The CDR3 DNA is TGTGCCAGCAGCTCAGACAGGGAACTCTACGAGCAGTACTTC.

The chain has TRBV4-1 and TRBJ2-2; possible D gene TRBD1, 6 bases. The V gene's germline CDR1 is MGHRA and CDR2 YSYEKL. The CDR3 extends over 18 amino acids. V lost 0 bases and J lost 1, with 15 bases in between. The CDR3 sequence: CASSQDSEGGLNTGELFF. The CDR3, as DNA: TGCGCCAGCAGCCAAGATTCTGAAGGGGGTTTGAACACCGGGGAGCTGTTTTTT.

This clone occurred a few times. The rearrangement uses TRBV7-9 and TRBJ1-2, with D uncertain. This CDR3 is built from 15 residues. Germline CDR1 SEHNR, CDR2 FQNEAQ (reference sequence). Trimming shortened V by 5 bases and J by 7 bases, and 20 bases separated the two germline ends. CDR3 sequence: CASSQPVADIIGYTF. The CDR3 nucleotides read TGTGCCAGCAGCCAGCCCGTGGCAGACATAATTGGCTACACCTTC.

Only one count was recorded for this clone. An end of the junction does not agree with germline; a read error may underlie this. The chain is built from TRBV6-1 and TRBJ2-7, with TRBD2 matching over 16 bases. The CDR3 loop spans 17 amino acids. The germline V gene encodes CDR1 MNHNS and CDR2 SASEGT. CDR3: CATSGTSGRAVSYEQYF. CDR3 in DNA: TGTGCCACCAGTGGGACTAGCGGGAGGGCCGTGTCCTACGAGCAGTACTTC.

As regards this clone: At the DNA level, this CDR3 is encoded by other sequences in the same sample as well. The chain carries TRBV4-1 and TRBJ1-1, with 9 positions matching TRBD1. Unmatched junction bases numbered 0, after V lost 3 bases and J lost 4 bases. In germline, CDR1 is MGHRA, CDR2 YSYEKL. The CDR3 contains 13 residues. The CDR3, as DNA: TGCGCCAGCAGCCAGGACAGGGGCACTGAAGCTTTCTTT. Protein sequence: CASSQDRGTEAFF.

The V gene is TRBV28, the J gene TRBJ2-7; possibly TRBD1 for D (6 bases). Trimming pared 6 bases from V and 2 bases from J, leaving 14 bases between. Germline CDR1 MDHEN, CDR2 SYDVKM. This CDR3 comprises 14 residues. CDR3 DNA: TGTGCCAGCAGAGACAGGACCTCCACCTACGAGCAGTACTTC. It codes for CASRDRTSTYEQYF.

This sequence joins TRBV4-2 and TRBJ2-6; TRBD1 matches 8 bases. Trimming at V came to 4 bases and at J to 12 bases, leaving 17 bases not matched to a gene. Germline loops: CDR1 LGHNA, CDR2 YNFKEQ. This CDR3 is built from 17 residues. The CDR3 reads CASSPSDRERAKLVLTF. Here the CDR3 DNA reads TGTGCCAGCAGCCCCTCGGACAGGGAAAGGGCGAAGCTCGTCCTGACTTTC.

DNA of the CDR3: TGTGCCAGCAGCTTAGTGTCGGACAGGGGCTCCTACAATGAGCAGTTCTTC. This codes for CASSLVSDRGSYNEQFF. This sequence joins TRBV13 and TRBJ2-1; 9 bases match TRBD1. CDR3 length: 17 amino acids. Germline CDR1 reads PRHDT; CDR2 reads FYEKMQ (reference sequence). The trim removed 1 base at V and 0 bases at J, leaving 4 bases unmatched. The complete variable domain, with remaining parts taken from reference TRBV13 and TRBJ2-1, reads AAGVIQSPRHLIKEKRETATLKCYPIPRHDTVYWYQQGPGQDPQFLISFYEKMQSDKGSIPDRFSAQQFSDYHSELNMSSLELGDSALYFCASSLVSDRGSYNEQFFGPGTRLTVL.

The CDR3 DNA reads as TGTGCCAGCAGTTACTCGAGCAGCGGGGAGACCCAGTACTTC. Translated: CASSYSSSGETQYF. The chain links TRBV6-5 to TRBJ2-5, with D perhaps matching TRBD2 (6 bases). Trimming left V 0 bases short and J 5 bases short, with 10 bases between. The length of the CDR3 is 14 residues. CDR1 is MNHEY, CDR2 SVGAGI, per germline.

The chain combines TRBV28 with TRBJ1-6; 8 bases match TRBD1. Germline V CDR1 and CDR2: MDHEN, SYDVKM. J was trimmed by 9 bases and V by 6 bases; bases with no gene match: 7. This CDR3 has 14 amino acids. The CDR3 region has the DNA TGTGCCAGCAGCCTGACAGGGGATGGTTCACCCCTCCACTTT. Translated, it gives CASSLTGDGSPLHF.

This clone has only one observation. The same CDR3 is also encoded by other DNA sequences in this sample. V and J are TRBV7-9 and TRBJ2-7; D ambiguous. The CDR3 covers 12 residues. Germline values: CDR1 SEHNR, CDR2 FQNEAQ (reference sequence). The V gene lost 1 base and the J gene lost 2 bases, with 3 bases spanning the gap. The CDR3 region is CASSLVPYEQYF. CDR3 DNA sequence: TGTGCCAGCAGCTTAGTCCCCTACGAGCAGTACTTC. The entire variable domain, with the rest obtained from reference TRBV7-9 and TRBJ2-7, is as follows: DTGVSQNPRHKITKRGQNVTFRCDPISEHNRLYWYRQTLGQGPEFLTYFQNEAQLEKSRLLSDRFSAERPKGSFSTLEIQRTEQGDSAMYLCASSLVPYEQYFGPGTRLTVT.

The chain has TRBV5-1 and TRBJ2-2; 10 bases align to TRBD2. Trimming took 0 bases from V and 1 from J; bases not matched to a gene: 3. CDR1 is SGHRS and CDR2 is YFSETQ in the germline V gene. The CDR3 length is 17 residues. CDR3 loop: CASSLALAGRNTGELFF. CDR3 nucleotide sequence: TGCGCCAGCAGCTTGGCACTAGCGGGGCGGAACACCGGGGAGCTGTTTTTT.

The V and J genes are TRBV7-9 and TRBJ2-7; TRBD1 matches at 7 bases. Losses at the gene ends were 5 bases for V and 2 bases for J; bases not matched to a gene: 6. CDR1 and CDR2 from the germline V gene are SEHNR and FQNEAQ (reference sequence). The CDR3 has 14 residues. CDR3 in amino acids: CASSKQGTTYEQYF. DNA of the CDR3: TGTGCCAGCAGCAAACAGGGGACCACCTACGAGCAGTACTTC.

As concerns this clone: The sample contains more than one DNA sequence encoding this CDR3. The rearrangement joins TRBV14 to TRBJ2-7; D remains ambiguous. Germline V gene sequence: CDR1 SGHDN, CDR2 FVKESK. This CDR3 region has 12 residues. The V end lost 1 base, the J end lost 3 bases, and 4 bases lay between the germline ends. The CDR3: CASSQVDYEQYF. In DNA form, the CDR3 reads TGTGCCAGCAGCCAAGTGGACTACGAGCAGTACTTC.

V and J are TRBV15 and TRBJ1-4; D is uncertain. Trimming removed 4 bases from V and 8 bases from J, with 23 bases in between. This CDR3 has 17 amino acids. Germline assignment: CDR1 LNHNV and CDR2 YYDKDF (reference sequence). CDR3 DNA: TGTGCCACCAGCATTACCCGAGAGGTGGGTCCAAGAGAAAAACTGTTTTTT. Its translation is CATSITREVGPREKLFF.

J is TRBJ2-7 and V is TRBV6-5; no clear D. Germline V gene lookup returns CDR1 MNHEY and CDR2 SVGAGI. The CDR3 is 15 residues long. V dropped 4 bases and J dropped 6 bases, with 19 bases sitting between them. This chain's CDR3 is CASSLALGPGSEQYF. Here the CDR3 DNA reads TGTGCCAGCAGTTTGGCCCTCGGACCTGGCTCCGAGCAGTACTTC.

Comment on this clone: The junction shows a germline mismatch at one end, possibly a read error. V gene TRBV4-1 combines with J gene TRBJ1-2; no definite D call. The CDR3 is 16 residues long. CDR1 and CDR2 from the germline V gene are MGHRA and YSYEKL. In nucleotides, the CDR3 is TGCGTCAGCAGCCAAGATAGCCTAGAGAGCCACTATGGCTACACCTTC. It is translated as CVSSQDSLESHYGYTF.

The rearrangement uses TRBV28 and TRBJ2-1, with 9 bases identical to TRBD2. The junction had 10 bases not matched to a gene; V was cut back by 3 bases and J by 4 bases. This CDR3 has 17 residues. Germline V gene sequence: CDR1 MDHEN, CDR2 SYDVKM. The CDR3: CASSFPIVAGDYNEQFF. The CDR3 DNA follows: TGTGCCAGCAGTTTCCCCATCGTAGCGGGAGATTACAATGAGCAGTTCTTC.

This clone was detected once. The chain uses TRBV6-1 and TRBJ1-2; D unresolved. The CDR3 extends over 12 amino acids. Trimming left V 6 bases short and J 3 bases short, with 8 bases between. CDR1 is MNHNS, CDR2 SASEGT, per germline. The CDR3 DNA reads as TGTGCCAGCAGGCCTAGGGACTATGGCTACACCTTC. Translating gives CASRPRDYGYTF.

The chain combines TRBV6-6 with TRBJ2-1; D unresolved. The ends were cut back, 2 bases at V and 8 bases at J, with 7 bases in the middle. The CDR3 is made up of 12 amino acids. CDR1 and CDR2 from the germline V gene are MNHNY and SVGAGI (reference sequence). The CDR3 spells CASSYGEYEQFF. The CDR3 nucleotides are TGTGCCAGCAGTTACGGAGAGTATGAGCAGTTCTTC.

J is TRBJ2-5 and V is TRBV30, with TRBD1 matching 9 bases. Unmatched junction bases numbered 11, after V lost 6 bases and J lost 3 bases. The CDR3 extends over 15 amino acids. Germline V gene data show CDR1 as GTSNPN and CDR2 as SVGIG (reference sequence). In DNA form, the CDR3 reads TGTGCCTGCTTTAGCCCGGGACAGGGAAAAGAGACCCAGTACTTC. Translating it yields CACFSPGQGKETQYF.

The chain has TRBV10-2 and TRBJ2-2; 13 bases match TRBD2. Germline values: CDR1 WSHSY, CDR2 SAAADI. The trim removed 6 bases at V and 5 bases at J, leaving 3 bases unmatched. The CDR3 spans 15 residues. CDR3: CASRLAGGLTGELFF. The CDR3 bases are TGCGCCAGCAGACTAGCGGGAGGGTTGACCGGGGAGCTGTTTTTT.

The V call is TRBV10-3, the J call TRBJ2-2; 11 bases align to TRBD2. The CDR3 has 16 residues. Germline V lookup: CDR1 ENHRY, CDR2 SYGVKD. The V segment lost 6 bases and the J segment 1 base; nucleotides outside the gene matches: 4. CDR3: CAIRSLAGGNTGELFF. CDR3 in DNA: TGTGCCATCAGGTCTCTAGCGGGGGGGAACACCGGGGAGCTGTTTTTT.

CDR3 DNA: TGTACATCTGTAGATGGCTACACCTTC. Its translation: CTSVDGYTF. The rearrangement uses TRBV7-9 and TRBJ1-2; the D is unclear. Per the germline V gene, CDR1 is SEHNR and CDR2 is FQNEAQ (reference sequence). The CDR3 consists of 9 residues.

The chain combines TRBV5-6 with TRBJ1-1; 7 bases are a match to TRBD1. CDR1 is SGHDT and CDR2 is YYEEEE in the germline V gene. The CDR3 extends over 12 amino acids. The V and J ends lost 7 bases and 8 bases, in that order; junction bases with no gene match: 8. The CDR3 protein is CASGSQGVEAFF. CDR3 coding DNA: TGTGCCAGCGGCAGCCAGGGGGTCGAAGCTTTCTTT.

The DNA for the CDR3 is TGTGCAAGTCGCTTAGCGCGGTCTAGCGGGAGTTTGACCAAAAACATTCAGTACTTC. This sequence encodes CASRLARSSGSLTKNIQYF. The rearrangement uses TRBV12-2 and TRBJ2-4; the listed D gene, TRBD2, was not tested against the DNA. TRBV12-2 represents a pseudogene. CDR3 length: 19 amino acids.

This chain uses TRBV20-1 with TRBJ2-5; 7 nucleotides agree with TRBD2. The CDR3 is 9 residues long. Germline V CDR1 and CDR2: DFQATT, SNEGSKA (reference sequence). The CDR3 DNA reads as TGCAGCCCGGGGGGGACCCAGTACTTC. Protein: CSPGGTQYF.

The chain employs TRBV4-1 and TRBJ2-2; D is unresolved. With 4 bases removed from V and 5 bases from J, the gap between germline ends came to 8 bases. Germline V gene sequence: CDR1 MGHRA, CDR2 YSYEKL. This CDR3 has 13 amino acids. CDR3 DNA sequence: TGCGCCAGCAGCCTCTCGGCAACCGGGGAGCTGTTTTTT. Its translation: CASSLSATGELFF.

V usage is TRBV6-5 and J usage is TRBJ2-2; D is possibly TRBD1 or TRBD2 (5 bases each). Germline assignment: CDR1 MNHEY and CDR2 SVGAGI. The V end was cut by 2 bases, the J end by 5 bases, with 12 bases between. The CDR3 covers 15 residues. CDR3 amino acids: CASSYSQGETGELFF. DNA of the CDR3: TGTGCCAGCAGTTACAGTCAGGGAGAAACCGGGGAGCTGTTTTTT.

The V call is TRBV7-9, the J call TRBJ1-2, with D uncertain. V was clipped by 0 bases and J by 5 bases, with 16 bases between them. Germline loops: CDR1 SEHNR, CDR2 FQNEAQ (reference sequence). CDR3 length: 16 amino acids. Here the CDR3 reads CASSLASVKEGYGYTF. CDR3 coding DNA: TGTGCCAGCAGCTTAGCGTCAGTAAAAGAGGGTTATGGCTACACCTTC.